The 25 T cell receptor beta chains in this list originate from one sample, sequenced in a study of CD8+ T cells in alopecia areata. As the sequencing template, cDNA was produced by extracting RNA and reverse transcribing it. Only in-frame clones appear in the TCRdb table, and some are missing; sequencing was by immunoSEQ multiplex PCR. The sample comprises 65,000 to 90,000 clones, around 54% of which are singletons, and under 6.5% rests with the top ten. Sequencing was carried out using NKG2D-high CD8+ T cells sorted from blood. The receptor set was obtained from a human donor with alopecia areata.

This clone was seen a handful of times. This chain uses TRBV6-1 with TRBJ2-5, with a tentative D call TRBD1 (7 bases). Trimming removed 11 bases from V and 5 bases from J, with 15 bases in between. From germline, CDR1 is MNHNS and CDR2 SASEGT. CDR3 length: 12 residues. CDR3 bases: TGTGCCGCCAGGGGGGTCGGGGAGACCCAGTACTTC. Amino acids: CAARGVGETQYF.

Only a few counts were recorded for this clone. The rearrangement uses TRBV7-9 and TRBJ1-3, with D hard to call. The CDR3 totals 13 residues. Trimming pared 5 bases from V and 4 bases from J, leaving 9 bases between. The germline V gene encodes CDR1 SEHNR and CDR2 FQNEAQ (reference sequence). This CDR3 is CASSAATGNTIYF. As DNA, the CDR3 is TGTGCCAGCAGCGCCGCTACAGGAAACACCATATATTTT.

The rearrangement uses TRBV11-2 and TRBJ2-1, with 12 bases that match TRBD2. This CDR3 is 17 amino acids long. The germline gives CDR1 SGHAT, CDR2 FQNNGV. The junction had 2 bases not matched to a gene; V was cut back by 0 bases and J by 2 bases. The CDR3 is CASSLDLAGGPYNEQFF. The CDR3 DNA is TGTGCCAGCAGCTTAGATCTAGCGGGAGGGCCCTACAATGAGCAGTTCTTC.

The rearrangement uses TRBV25-1 and TRBJ2-5; the D gene is possibly TRBD1 (5 bases). V lost 2 bases, J lost 5 bases, and 15 bases lay in between. CDR1 is MGHDK and CDR2 is SYGVNS in the germline V gene. The CDR3 is made up of 15 amino acids. CDR3 DNA sequence: TGTGCCAGCAGTGAAGACGTGGGGCGCATTGAGACCCAGTACTTC. Translating gives CASSEDVGRIETQYF.

There are a few counts of this clone. J is TRBJ2-3 and V is TRBV28; D is ambiguous. The germline CDR1 and CDR2 sequences are MDHEN and SYDVKM. V was shortened by 3 bases and J by 2 bases, with 12 bases between the two germline ends. The CDR3 has 15 residues. The CDR3 nucleotides are TGTGCCAGCAGTTTGGTACAAGGGTACACAGATACGCAGTATTTT. It translates to CASSLVQGYTDTQYF.

This clone was counted a few times. The chain links TRBV4-1 to TRBJ1-2; D gene ambiguous. This CDR3 has 14 amino acids. Looked up from germline, CDR1 is MGHRA and CDR2 is YSYEKL. V was clipped by 1 base and J by 5 bases, with 11 bases between them. The CDR3, as DNA: TGCGCCAGCAGCCAAGGCCCCTGGTGGTATGGCTACACCTTC. This codes for CASSQGPWWYGYTF.

The sample holds a few counts of this clone. This chain connects TRBV11-2 to TRBJ2-2; no reliable D call. The V end was cut by 4 bases, the J end by 3 bases, with 3 bases between. The CDR3 runs to 12 residues. In germline, CDR1 is SGHAT, CDR2 FQNNGV. CDR3 DNA sequence: TGTGCCAGCAGCTCCGACACCGGGGAGCTGTTTTTT. Translation gives CASSSDTGELFF.

This chain connects TRBV27 to TRBJ2-5; 12 bases line up with TRBD2. Germline trimming cut 8 bases from V and 4 bases from J; bases unmatched to any gene: 11. Germline V lookup: CDR1 MNHEY, CDR2 SMNVEV (reference sequence). CDR3 length: 16 residues. DNA of the CDR3: TGTGCCAGCGGCTGGACTAGCGGGAAGTCGGCAGAGACCCAGTACTTC. The encoded protein is CASGWTSGKSAETQYF.

The V call is TRBV4-2, the J call TRBJ1-1; D not resolved. Trimming stripped 0 bases from V and 0 bases from J, with 8 bases between. From germline, CDR1 is LGHNA and CDR2 YNFKEQ. The CDR3 totals 15 residues. CDR3 in amino acids: CASSQESRLNTEAFF. CDR3 bases: TGTGCCAGCAGCCAAGAGAGCAGACTGAACACTGAAGCTTTCTTT.

The V gene is TRBV27, the J gene TRBJ2-7, with 10 bases fitting TRBD2. Germline assignment: CDR1 MNHEY and CDR2 SMNVEV (reference sequence). The CDR3 is made up of 11 amino acids. V was pared by 8 bases and J by 7 bases, with 2 bases of the junction left unmatched. CDR3 region: CASSAGGEQYF. The CDR3 DNA sequence: TGTGCCAGCTCAGCGGGAGGGGAGCAGTACTTC.

J is TRBJ2-3 and V is TRBV7-8, with 10 bases fitting TRBD2. The CDR3 is 16 residues long. Losses at the gene ends were 4 bases for V and 1 base for J; bases not matched to a gene: 5. Germline V lookup: CDR1 SGHVS, CDR2 FQNEAQ. For the CDR3, the DNA is TGTGCCAGCAGCTCTGCCCTAGCGGGGGGCACAGATACGCAGTATTTT. Protein: CASSSALAGGTDTQYF.

The chain uses TRBV4-2 and TRBJ2-2, with no clear D. Germline-derived CDR1 and CDR2 are LGHNA and YNFKEQ. The CDR3 consists of 13 residues. V was pared by 4 bases and J by 5 bases, with 8 bases between. Written as DNA, the CDR3 is TGTGCCAGCAGCCCACGGATTACCGGGGAGCTGTTTTTT. This gives the protein CASSPRITGELFF.

This clone showed up just once. The chain joins TRBV7-2 to TRBJ2-5, with D perhaps given as TRBD1 or TRBD2 (5 bases each). CDR3 length: 17 amino acids. Trimming left V 5 bases short and J 3 bases short, with 22 bases between. Germline V gene lookup returns CDR1 SGHTA and CDR2 FQGNSA. This CDR3 is CASSPPGPHNPEETQYF. The CDR3 coding sequence is TGTGCCAGCAGCCCCCCGGGGCCACACAACCCCGAAGAGACCCAGTACTTC.

This clone was seen a handful of times. The genes are TRBV29-1 and TRBJ2-1, with TRBD2 identical over 12 bases. The germline V gene encodes CDR1 SQVTM and CDR2 ANQGSEA. The V gene end was trimmed by 7 bases and the J gene end by 5 bases; junction bases not matched to a gene: 6. This CDR3 is 14 amino acids long. As DNA, the CDR3 is TGCAGCGCTGTAGGACTAGCGGGACACAATGAGCAGTTCTTC. Amino acids: CSAVGLAGHNEQFF.

This clone was counted between two and nine times. The rearrangement links TRBV27 to TRBJ2-7; TRBD2 is a possible D gene (6 bases). The CDR3 runs 13 residues. The V gene's germline CDR1 is MNHEY and CDR2 SMNVEV (reference sequence). The V end lost 6 bases, the J end lost 0 bases, and 9 bases lay between the germline ends. The CDR3 loop reads CASSMRDSYEQYF. The CDR3 nucleotides are TGTGCCAGCAGCATGCGGGACTCCTACGAGCAGTACTTC.

This clone was counted a few times. V usage is TRBV28 and J usage is TRBJ2-7; the D is unclear. The CDR3 runs 15 residues. V was clipped by 7 bases and J by 1 base, with 17 bases between them. Germline CDR1 and CDR2: MDHEN and SYDVKM. The CDR3 bases are TGTGCCAGCACTCCGACGTCGTCCAGGTCCTACGAGCAGTACTTC. This sequence encodes CASTPTSSRSYEQYF.

The sample holds a few counts of this clone. J is TRBJ1-5 and V is TRBV23-1; D uncertain. TRBV23-1 is known as an ORF, though its function is uncertain. Deletions cut 2 bases from V and 3 bases from J, with 5 bases between. The CDR3 covers 13 residues. CDR3 amino acids: CASSQTYNQPQHF. The CDR3 region has the DNA TGCGCCAGCAGTCAAACTTACAATCAGCCCCAGCATTTT.

This clone was recorded a few times. This chain joins TRBV30 and TRBJ2-7, with D possibly TRBD2 on 5 matching bases. The CDR3 is made up of 13 amino acids. Germline-derived CDR1 and CDR2 are GTSNPN and SVGIG (reference sequence). V shed 0 bases and J shed 6 bases, with 12 bases lying between them. CDR3 amino acids: CAWSVSRVSEQYF. The CDR3 DNA follows: TGTGCCTGGAGTGTATCGCGGGTTTCCGAGCAGTACTTC.

The V gene is TRBV29-1, the J gene TRBJ1-1; a weak D match, TRBD1 (5 bases). Germline values: CDR1 SQVTM, CDR2 ANQGSEA. V shed 6 bases and J shed 0 bases, with 8 bases lying between them. CDR3 size: 12 residues. In nucleotides, the CDR3 is TGCAGCGTCTGGGGGGTGAACACTGAAGCTTTCTTT. Its translation: CSVWGVNTEAFF.

The chain joins TRBV28 to TRBJ1-5; D ambiguous. Trimming removed 3 bases from V and 6 bases from J, with 15 bases in between. Germline-derived CDR1 and CDR2 are MDHEN and SYDVKM. CDR3 length: 15 amino acids. CDR3 region: CASSFGLLGGQPQHF. DNA for the CDR3: TGTGCCAGCAGTTTTGGGCTCCTGGGCGGTCAGCCCCAGCATTTT.

The rearrangement uses TRBV27 and TRBJ2-7; the D gene could be TRBD1 or TRBD2 (5 bases each). The V and J ends lost 6 bases and 3 bases respectively, with 15 bases between them. Germline CDR1 is MNHEY and CDR2 is SMNVEV (reference sequence). The CDR3 contains 14 residues. The CDR3 DNA follows: TGTGCCAGCAGCTGGGACCGAGTGGGCTACGAGCAGTACTTC. This translates into CASSWDRVGYEQYF.

V and J are TRBV7-9 and TRBJ2-7; the match to TRBD2 covers 7 bases. CDR3 length equals 15 residues. Per the germline V gene, CDR1 is SEHNR and CDR2 is FQNEAQ (reference sequence). Unmatched junction bases numbered 8, after V lost 2 bases and J lost 4 bases. The CDR3 bases are TGTGCCAGCAGCTTATCACGGGAGGCCGGGTACGAGCAGTACTTC. Protein sequence: CASSLSREAGYEQYF.

This clone was counted only a few times. V and J are TRBV29-1 and TRBJ2-3; D perhaps matches TRBD2 (6 bases). The germline CDR1 and CDR2 sequences are SQVTM and ANQGSEA. V was trimmed by 5 bases and J by 4 bases, leaving 16 bases between them. This CDR3 has 14 residues. The DNA for the CDR3 is TGCAGCGTTCCCCTCGTGGTAGCGGCAGATACGCAGTATTTT. Its protein is CSVPLVVAADTQYF.

This rearrangement joins TRBV23-1 to TRBJ2-1, with TRBD1 as a possible D gene (5 bases). TRBV23-1 is an ORF, and what it does is uncertain. V shed 0 bases and J shed 5 bases, with 20 bases lying between them. The CDR3 has 18 amino acids. The CDR3 nucleotides read TGCGCCAGCAGTCAATCGTCCATTACAGGACGCACACACAATGAGCAGTTCTTC. It yields the protein CASSQSSITGRTHNEQFF.

This clone turned up a few times. The V and J genes are TRBV29-1 and TRBJ2-5; TRBD1 is a possible D gene (5 bases). Trimming removed 3 bases from V and 3 bases from J, with 14 bases in between. CDR3 length: 14 residues. Germline-derived CDR1 and CDR2 are SQVTM and ANQGSEA. The CDR3 reads CSVEPWGREETQYF. Here the CDR3 DNA reads TGCAGCGTTGAGCCCTGGGGCAGGGAAGAGACCCAGTACTTC.